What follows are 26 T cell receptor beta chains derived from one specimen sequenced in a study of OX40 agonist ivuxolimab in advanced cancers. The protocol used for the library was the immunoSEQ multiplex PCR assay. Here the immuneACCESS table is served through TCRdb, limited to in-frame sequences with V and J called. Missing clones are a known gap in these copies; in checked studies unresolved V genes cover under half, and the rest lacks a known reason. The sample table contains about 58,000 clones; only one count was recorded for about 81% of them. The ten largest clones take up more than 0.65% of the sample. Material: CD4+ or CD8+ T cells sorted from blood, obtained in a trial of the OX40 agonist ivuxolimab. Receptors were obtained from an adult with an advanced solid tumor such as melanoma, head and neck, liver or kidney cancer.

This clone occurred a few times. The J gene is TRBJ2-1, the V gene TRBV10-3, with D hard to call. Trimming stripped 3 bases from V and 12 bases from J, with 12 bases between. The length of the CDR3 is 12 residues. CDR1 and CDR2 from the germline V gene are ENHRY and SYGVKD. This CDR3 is CAISDPGGVQFF. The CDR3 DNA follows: TGTGCCATCAGTGACCCGGGCGGCGTGCAGTTCTTC.

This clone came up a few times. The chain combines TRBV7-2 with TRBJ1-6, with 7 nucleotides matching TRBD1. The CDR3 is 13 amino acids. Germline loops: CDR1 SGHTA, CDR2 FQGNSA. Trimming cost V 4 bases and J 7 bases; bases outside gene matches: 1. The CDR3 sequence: CASSSGQNSPLHF. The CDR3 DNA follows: TGTGCCAGCAGCTCGGGACAGAATTCACCCCTCCACTTT.

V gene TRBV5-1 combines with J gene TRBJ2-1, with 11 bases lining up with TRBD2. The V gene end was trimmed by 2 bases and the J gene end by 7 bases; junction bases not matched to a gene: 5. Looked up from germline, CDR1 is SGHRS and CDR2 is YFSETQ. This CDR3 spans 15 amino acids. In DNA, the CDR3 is TGCGCCAGCAGCTTTCTAGCGGGGGGCAAGAATGAGCAGTTCTTC. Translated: CASSFLAGGKNEQFF.

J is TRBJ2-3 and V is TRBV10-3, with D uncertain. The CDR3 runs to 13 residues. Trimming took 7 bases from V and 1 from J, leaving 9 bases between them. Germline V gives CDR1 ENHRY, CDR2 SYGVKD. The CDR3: CAIKEGRTDTQYF. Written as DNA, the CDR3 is TGTGCCATCAAGGAAGGCCGCACAGATACGCAGTATTTT.

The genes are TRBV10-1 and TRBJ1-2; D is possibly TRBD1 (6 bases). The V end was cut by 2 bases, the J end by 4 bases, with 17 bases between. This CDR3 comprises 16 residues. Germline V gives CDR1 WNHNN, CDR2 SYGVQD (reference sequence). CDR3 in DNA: TGCGCCAGCAGTGAGGTCCTGGGGGGGCCATTCTATGGCTACACCTTC. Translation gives CASSEVLGGPFYGYTF.

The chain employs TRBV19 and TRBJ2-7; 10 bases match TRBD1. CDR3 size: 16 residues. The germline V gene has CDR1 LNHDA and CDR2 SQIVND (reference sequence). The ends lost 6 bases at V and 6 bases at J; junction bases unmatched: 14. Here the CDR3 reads CASRNSGQGLVGEQYF. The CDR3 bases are TGTGCCAGTAGGAATTCGGGACAGGGGTTAGTAGGCGAGCAGTACTTC.

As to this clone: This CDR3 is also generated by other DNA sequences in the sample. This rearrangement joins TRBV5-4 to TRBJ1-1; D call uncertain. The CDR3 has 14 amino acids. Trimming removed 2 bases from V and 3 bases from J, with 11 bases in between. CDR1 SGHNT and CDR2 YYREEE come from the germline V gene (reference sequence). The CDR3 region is CASSLSRRDTEAFF. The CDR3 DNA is TGTGCCAGCAGCTTATCAAGGCGGGACACTGAAGCTTTCTTT. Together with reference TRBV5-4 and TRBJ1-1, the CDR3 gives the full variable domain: ETGVTQSPTHLIKTRGQQVTLRCSSQSGHNTVSWYQQALGQGPQFIFQYYREEENGRGNFPPRFSGLQFPNYSSELNVNALELDDSALYLCASSLSRRDTEAFFGQGTRLTVV.

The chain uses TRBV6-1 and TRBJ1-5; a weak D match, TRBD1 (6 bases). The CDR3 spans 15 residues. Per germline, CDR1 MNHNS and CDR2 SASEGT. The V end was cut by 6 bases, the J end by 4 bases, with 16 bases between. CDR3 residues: CASSRDTAFNQPQHF. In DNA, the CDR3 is TGTGCCAGCAGCCGGGACACGGCGTTTAATCAGCCCCAGCATTTT.

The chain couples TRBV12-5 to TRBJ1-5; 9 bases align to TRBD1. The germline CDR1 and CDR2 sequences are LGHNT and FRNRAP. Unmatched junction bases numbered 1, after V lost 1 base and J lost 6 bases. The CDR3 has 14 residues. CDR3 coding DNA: TGTGCTAGTGGTTTGGGACAGGGGGGTCAGCCCCAGCATTTT. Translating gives CASGLGQGGQPQHF.

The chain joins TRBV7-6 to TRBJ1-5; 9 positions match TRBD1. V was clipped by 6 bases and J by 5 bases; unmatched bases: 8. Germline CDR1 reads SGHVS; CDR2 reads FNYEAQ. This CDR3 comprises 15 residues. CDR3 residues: CASSSYRGLDQPQHF. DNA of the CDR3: TGTGCCAGCAGTTCCTACAGGGGGCTAGATCAGCCCCAGCATTTT.

The CDR3 is CASSLLTDTQYF. The CDR3 DNA is TGTGCCAGCAGTTTATTAACAGATACGCAGTATTTT. The rearrangement joins TRBV28 to TRBJ2-3; D uncertain. V dropped 1 base and J dropped 3 bases, with 2 bases sitting between them. The length of the CDR3 is 12 residues. The germline V gene encodes CDR1 MDHEN and CDR2 SYDVKM. Full variable domain (rest looked up from reference TRBV28 and TRBJ2-3): DVKVTQSSRYLVKRTGEKVFLECVQDMDHENMFWYRQDPGLGLRLIYFSYDVKMKEKGDIPEGYSVSREKKERFSLILESASTNQTSMYLCASSLLTDTQYFGPGTRLTVL.

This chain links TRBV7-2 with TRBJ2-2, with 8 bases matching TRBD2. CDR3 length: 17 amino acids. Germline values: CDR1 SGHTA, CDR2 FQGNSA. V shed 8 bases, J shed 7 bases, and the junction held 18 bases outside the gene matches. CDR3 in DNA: TGTGCCAGCCCGCCAGGGGCCAGCGGGGGCCGGAGCGGGGAGCTGTTTTTT. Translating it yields CASPPGASGGRSGELFF.

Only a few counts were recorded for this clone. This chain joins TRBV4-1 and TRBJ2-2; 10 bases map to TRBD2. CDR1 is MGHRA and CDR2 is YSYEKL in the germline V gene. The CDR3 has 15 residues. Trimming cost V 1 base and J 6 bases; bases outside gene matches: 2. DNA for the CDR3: TGCGCCAGCAGCCAAGCTAGCGGGGGATCCGGGGAGCTGTTTTTT. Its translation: CASSQASGGSGELFF.

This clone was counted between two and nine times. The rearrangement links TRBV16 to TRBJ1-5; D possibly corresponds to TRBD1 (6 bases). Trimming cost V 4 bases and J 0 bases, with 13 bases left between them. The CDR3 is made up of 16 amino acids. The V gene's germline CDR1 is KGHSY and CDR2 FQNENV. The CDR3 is CASSPTTGISNQPQHF. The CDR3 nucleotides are TGTGCCAGCAGCCCCACGACAGGAATTAGCAATCAGCCCCAGCATTTT.

CDR3 region: CASSEGGGRGLNTEAFF. The CDR3 nucleotides are TGTGCCAGCAGTGAAGGGGGAGGCAGGGGGCTGAACACTGAAGCTTTCTTT. The rearrangement joins TRBV6-1 to TRBJ1-1; 8 nucleotides match TRBD1. Losses at the gene ends were 1 base for V and 0 bases for J; bases not matched to a gene: 7. The CDR3 is 17 residues long. The V gene's germline CDR1 is MNHNS and CDR2 SASEGT.

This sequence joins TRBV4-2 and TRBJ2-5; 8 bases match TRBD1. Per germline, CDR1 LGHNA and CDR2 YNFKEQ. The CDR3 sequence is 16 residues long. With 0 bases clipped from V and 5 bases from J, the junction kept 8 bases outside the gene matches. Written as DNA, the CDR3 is TGTGCCAGCAGCCAAGAAGGGACAGGATCTCGGGAGACCCAGTACTTC. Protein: CASSQEGTGSRETQYF.

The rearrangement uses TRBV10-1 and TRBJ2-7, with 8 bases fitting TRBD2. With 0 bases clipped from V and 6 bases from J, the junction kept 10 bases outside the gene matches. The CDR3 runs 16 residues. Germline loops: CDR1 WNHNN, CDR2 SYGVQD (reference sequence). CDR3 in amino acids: CASSESKSGGIGEQYF. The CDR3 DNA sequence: TGCGCCAGCAGTGAGTCGAAGAGCGGGGGCATAGGCGAGCAGTACTTC.

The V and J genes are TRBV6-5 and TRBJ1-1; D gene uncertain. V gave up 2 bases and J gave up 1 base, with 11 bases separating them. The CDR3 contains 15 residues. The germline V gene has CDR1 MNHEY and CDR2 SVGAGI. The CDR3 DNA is TGTGCCAGCAGTTACGGCTCAGTGGGGAACACTGAAGCTTTCTTT. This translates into CASSYGSVGNTEAFF.

The CDR3 DNA reads as TGTGCCAGCAGCTTAGACCCCCGTCGAAGGGGGGGATTCAACACCGGGGAGCTGTTTTTT. Protein sequence: CASSLDPRRRGGFNTGELFF. The rearrangement uses TRBV11-2 and TRBJ2-2; possibly TRBD2 for D (7 bases). V lost 0 bases, J lost 2 bases, and 22 bases lay in between. Germline V CDR1 and CDR2: SGHAT, FQNNGV. The CDR3 runs 20 residues.

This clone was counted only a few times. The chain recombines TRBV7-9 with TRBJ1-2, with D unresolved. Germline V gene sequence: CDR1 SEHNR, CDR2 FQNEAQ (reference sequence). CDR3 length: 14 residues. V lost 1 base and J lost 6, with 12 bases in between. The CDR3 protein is CASSLGTASDGYTF. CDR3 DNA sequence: TGTGCCAGCAGCTTAGGAACAGCCTCAGATGGCTACACCTTC.

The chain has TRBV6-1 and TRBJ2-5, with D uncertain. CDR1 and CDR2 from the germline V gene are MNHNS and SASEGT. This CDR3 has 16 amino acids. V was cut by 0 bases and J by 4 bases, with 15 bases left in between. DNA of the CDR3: TGTGCCAGCAGTGAAGCGCCCCTAGGTGGGGTAGAGACCCAGTACTTC. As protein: CASSEAPLGGVETQYF.

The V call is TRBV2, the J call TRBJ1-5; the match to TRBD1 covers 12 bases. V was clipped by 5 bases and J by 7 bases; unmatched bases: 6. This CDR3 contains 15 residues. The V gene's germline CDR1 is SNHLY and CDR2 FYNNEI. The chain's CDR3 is CASSRDRGQQQPQHF. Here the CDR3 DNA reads TGTGCCAGCAGTAGGGACAGGGGGCAACAACAGCCCCAGCATTTT.

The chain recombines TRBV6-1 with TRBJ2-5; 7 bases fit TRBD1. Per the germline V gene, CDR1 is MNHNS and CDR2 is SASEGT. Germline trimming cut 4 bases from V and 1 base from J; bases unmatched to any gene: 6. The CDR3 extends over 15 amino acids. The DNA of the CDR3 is TGTGCCAGCAGTGCGGGACAGAGACCCCAAGAGACCCAGTACTTC. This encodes CASSAGQRPQETQYF.

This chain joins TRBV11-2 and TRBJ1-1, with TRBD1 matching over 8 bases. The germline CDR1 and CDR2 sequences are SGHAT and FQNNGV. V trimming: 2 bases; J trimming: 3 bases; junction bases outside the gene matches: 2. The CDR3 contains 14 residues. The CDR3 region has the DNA TGTGCCAGCAGCTTAAAACAGGGGGACACTGAAGCTTTCTTT. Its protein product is CASSLKQGDTEAFF.

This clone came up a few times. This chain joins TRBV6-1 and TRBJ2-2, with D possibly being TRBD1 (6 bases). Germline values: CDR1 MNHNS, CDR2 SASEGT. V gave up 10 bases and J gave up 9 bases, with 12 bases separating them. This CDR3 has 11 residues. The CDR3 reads CATRQVRELFF. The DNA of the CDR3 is TGTGCCACCCGACAGGTCCGGGAGCTGTTTTTT.

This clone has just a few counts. The DNA of the CDR3 is TGTGCCAGCAGTTCGTTCAGGGACAGTCATCAGCCCCAGCATTTT. Translated: CASSSFRDSHQPQHF. This rearrangement joins TRBV28 to TRBJ1-5, with 7 bases aligning to TRBD1. Germline V lookup: CDR1 MDHEN, CDR2 SYDVKM. This CDR3 region has 15 residues. V trimming: 4 bases; J trimming: 5 bases; junction bases outside the gene matches: 8.